In its sample, the clone carrying this TCR beta chain was seen a few times. Its antigen is not known. The data were obtained in a study of T cell responses to AZD1222 COVID-19 vaccine. Overall study findings and caveats: Once two AZD1222 doses were given, Spike-specific TCR breadth and depth went up. Donors in the cohort were predominantly white British and more often female, and clonal diversity was possibly underestimated. At baseline, just five to seven AZD1222 recipients tested seropositive.

V lost 3 bases, J lost 6 bases, and 6 bases lay in between. This CDR3 has 11 amino acids. The germline V gene has CDR1 SNHLY and CDR2 FYNNEI. TCRdb's table, derived via immunoSEQ multiplex PCR, lists solely in-frame clones and lacks some. Among about 110,000 clones listed, 86% were seen once. The input for sequencing was peripheral blood, taken on day 0 of AZD1222 vaccination. This sequence was found in an adult in good health. The gene calls are TRBV2 and TRBJ2-7; D ambiguous. CDR3 DNA: TGTGCCAGCAGTGACGATTTCGAGCAGTACTTC. Encoded protein: CASSDDFEQYF.